This T cell receptor beta chain was profiled in a study of blood T cell repertoires in COVID-19 (dated by TCRdb to 2020 to 2022). At the level of the whole study: Collaborator samples came from the United States, Italy and Spain and covered acute and convalescent phases of COVID-19. A freely available public database, intended as a resource for researchers studying the immune response to SARS-CoV-2, is where the repertoires were released. Nearly every sample came with metadata listing a de-identified subject ID, COVID-19 status, age in years and sex. The dataset comprised deeply sampled blood TCRbeta repertoires from subjects exposed to, actively infected with, or recovered from COVID-19. The material from the prospective study consisted of cDNA or gDNA derived from T cells, B-cell-depleted T cells, or PBMCs. HLA class I and class II types, where available, came from metadata supplied by the sample provider rather than from assay-based typing. The samples were drawn from the first 160 participants of the ongoing ImmuneRACE study and from some 1,300 subjects provided by 6 global collaborators. The study at large found these results: How much clinical and demographic metadata was included differed by source and by participant, and the metadata was provided uncurated.

Whole blood was collected in K2EDTA tubes by collaborating institutions according to the institutions' own protocols. For TCRbeta analysis, collaborator samples were shipped as frozen whole blood, as isolated PBMCs, or as DNA extracted from either sample type. TCRbeta CDR3 regions were amplified from genomic DNA by means of the immunoSEQ Assay, a bias-controlled multiplex PCR. The original pipeline was this. The number of nucleated cells in each sample was estimated by amplification of reference gene primers within the assay. To quantify the absolute abundance of each unique TCRbeta CDR3 rearrangement, sequence reads were collapsed and filtered. For each sample, productive Simpson clonality was calculated by taking the square root of Simpson's diversity index across productive rearrangements. Drawn from immuneACCESS, this table holds only the in-frame rearrangements with V and J called that TCRdb kept. Clones are partly lost; checked studies trace under half to an unresolved V gene and leave the rest unexplained. V and J calls and clone size follow that table, whereas D and trimming were derived from the DNA. In this sample the table shows fewer than 250,000 clones, roughly nine tenths of which occur a single time. The top ten clones comprise roughly 0.78% of the sample.

The germline V and J ends show losses of 2 bases and 8 bases respectively, and no gene match explains 14 bases of the junction. Measured from the cysteine to the phenylalanine, the CDR3 is 19 residues long. The only DNA kept is the CDR3, 57 bases in frame from the first base. CDR1 MNHEY and CDR2 SVGEGT are derived from the germline V gene. Notes on this clone: Its antigen specificity is not known. No much larger clone is present one base from it, and per-base qualities are unavailable.

The clonotype originates from a woman in her seventies with acute or convalescent COVID-19. Sequencing was done on a sample of peripheral blood. Recombination linked TRBV6-2 or TRBV6-3 to TRBJ2-2, and 13 bases in between align with TRBD2. The bases read TGTGCCAGCAGTTACCCCCCGGGACTAGCGGGACGCCGGGGGGGGGAGCTGTTTTTT. Its protein is CASSYPPGLAGRRGGELFF.